These 28 T cell receptor beta chains share one sample of origin, sequenced in a study of Graves' ophthalmopathy and Graves' hyperthyroidism. The study amplified TCR beta CDR3 regions using RNA transcripts. First-round RT-PCR relied on HTBI primers, and a second-round multiplex PCR came next. TCRdb independently ran MiXCR on the multiplex PCR reads; one entry per CDR3 protein. The sample contains about 230,000 distinct CDR3 sequences, about 47% of which appear only once. The material sequenced was peripheral blood. Every receptor here comes from an adult man with Graves' ophthalmopathy.

The J gene is TRBJ1-5, the V gene TRBV7-9; D is ambiguous. Germline loops: CDR1 SEHNR, CDR2 FQNEAQ (reference sequence). V gave up 0 bases and J gave up 4 bases, with 4 bases separating them. This CDR3 spans 13 amino acids. The CDR3 bases are TGTGCCAGCAGCTTAGCGGAGAATCAGCCCCAGCATTTT. This sequence encodes CASSLAENQPQHF.

A remark on this clonotype: The CDR3 end shows no conserved phenylalanine or tryptophan, and so a read error is likely. This chain uses TRBV7-2 with TRBJ2-3, with unresolved D. From germline, CDR1 is SGHTA and CDR2 FQGNSA. With 5 bases removed from V and 6 bases from J, the gap between germline ends came to 9 bases. This CDR3 contains 12 residues. The CDR3 DNA sequence: TGTGCCAGCAGCAGGTCAAGGGATACGCAGTATTTG. Translated: CASSRSRDTQYL.

As to this clonotype: One base away lies a much larger clone, so this may be a sequencing read error. The chain is built from TRBV10-3 and TRBJ2-7; D is undetermined. The length of the CDR3 is 13 residues. Germline CDR1 and CDR2: ENHRY and SYGVKD. V dropped 8 bases and J dropped 5 bases, with 16 bases sitting between them. CDR3 protein: CAIGEGWLHEQYF. CDR3 bases: TGTGCCATCGGGGAAGGGTGGCTTCACGAGCAGTACTTC.

The chain carries TRBV2 and TRBJ1-2; 7 bases line up with TRBD1. This CDR3 has 16 amino acids. Unmatched junction bases numbered 11, after V lost 6 bases and J lost 1 base. The germline V gene has CDR1 SNHLY and CDR2 FYNNEI. The CDR3 nucleotides are TGTGCCAGCAGCAACCGGGACAGTTCTATTAACTATGGCTACACCTTC. Encoded protein: CASSNRDSSINYGYTF.

The chain uses TRBV7-2 and TRBJ1-5, with TRBD1 matching 10 bases. Germline assignment: CDR1 SGHTA and CDR2 FQGNSA. After removal of 4 bases from V and 2 bases from J, the junction contained 2 bases not matched to a gene. CDR3 length equals 15 residues. In nucleotides, the CDR3 is TGTGCCAGCAGCTCGACAGGGGGCGGCAATCAGCCCCAGCATTTT. This gives the protein CASSSTGGGNQPQHF.

This clonotype appeared a few times. Mismatch with germline at one junction end may stem from a read error. The chain has TRBV9 and TRBJ1-5; D possibly corresponds to TRBD1 (5 bases). CDR1 SGDLS and CDR2 YYNGEE come from the germline V gene. The CDR3 has 15 amino acids. CDR3 protein: CASSLVGESNQPQHF. CDR3 in DNA: TGCGCCAGCAGCTTGGTGGGGGAAAGCAATCAGCCCCAGCATTTT.

In its sample, this clonotype was seen a few times. This chain uses TRBV9 with TRBJ1-6; D is unclear. V was pared by 1 base and J by 8 bases, with 10 bases between. Germline V CDR1 and CDR2: SGDLS, YYNGEE. The CDR3 sequence is 14 residues long. The CDR3 reads CASSVKLTHSPLHF. CDR3 sequence (DNA): TGTGCCAGCAGCGTAAAGTTGACGCATTCACCCCTCCACTTT.

The chain uses TRBV9 and TRBJ2-5; D might be TRBD2 (6 bases). CDR1 SGDLS and CDR2 YYNGEE come from the germline V gene. This CDR3 region has 14 residues. V gave up 4 bases and J gave up 3 bases, with 13 bases separating them. The CDR3 sequence is CASSLARLEETQYF. DNA of the CDR3: TGTGCCAGCAGCCTCGCCCGACTAGAAGAGACCCAGTACTTC.

The V gene is TRBV20-1, the J gene TRBJ2-7, with 7 nucleotides matching TRBD1. The CDR3 runs to 15 residues. Trimming cost V 6 bases and J 5 bases; bases outside gene matches: 16. Germline loops: CDR1 DFQATT, CDR2 SNEGSKA (reference sequence). DNA of the CDR3: TGCAGTGCCCATTTTAGAATGGGACAGAACGACGAGCAGTACTTC. Translating it yields CSAHFRMGQNDEQYF.

The chain is built from TRBV20-1 and TRBJ2-7, with 11 nucleotides matching TRBD2. CDR1 is DFQATT and CDR2 is SNEGSKA in the germline V gene (reference sequence). The ends lost 8 bases at V and 0 bases at J; junction bases unmatched: 12. This CDR3 is 16 amino acids long. The CDR3 protein is CSPRVAGGQNSYEQYF. Written as DNA, the CDR3 is TGCAGTCCGAGGGTAGCGGGGGGGCAGAACTCCTACGAGCAGTACTTC.

This clonotype has a handful of counts. The genes are TRBV20-1 and TRBJ2-5, with 10 bases lining up with TRBD1. The germline gives CDR1 DFQATT, CDR2 SNEGSKA (reference sequence). The V gene end was trimmed by 6 bases and the J gene end by 5 bases; junction bases not matched to a gene: 3. The CDR3 runs to 12 residues. The CDR3 nucleotides read TGCAGTGCAACGGACAGGGGGGAGACCCAGTACTTC. It encodes CSATDRGETQYF.

As for this clonotype: Because the CDR3's place on the DNA is in doubt, the DNA is left out and the CDR3 is given as listed by TCRdb. V is TRBV10-3 and J is TRBJ2-7; TRBD2 was called by the table and not checked on the DNA. Germline V gene data show CDR1 as ENHRY and CDR2 as SYGVKD. Ends included, the CDR3 has 13 residues. CDR3: CASILDQRYEQYF.

On this clonotype itself: The junction shows a germline mismatch at one end, possibly a read error. The CDR3 region has the DNA TGTGCCAGCAGCTTACTGAAGACTGAAGCTTTCTTT. Amino acid sequence: CASSLLKTEAFF. The chain couples TRBV28 to TRBJ1-1; unclear D gene. Germline values: CDR1 MDHEN, CDR2 SYDVKM. This CDR3 is built from 12 residues. The full variable domain, rest sourced from reference TRBV28 and TRBJ1-1, is DVKVTQSSRYLVKRTGEKVFLECVQDMDHENMFWYRQDPGLGLRLIYFSYDVKMKEKGDIPEGYSVSREKKERFSLILESASTNQTSMYLCASSLLKTEAFFGQGTRLTVV.

The gene calls are TRBV25-1 and TRBJ2-5; 9 nucleotides match TRBD1. With 6 bases clipped from V and 5 bases from J, the junction kept 7 bases outside the gene matches. The germline V gene encodes CDR1 MGHDK and CDR2 SYGVNS. The CDR3 extends over 14 amino acids. This chain's CDR3 is CASRPDRGWETQYF. CDR3 bases: TGTGCCAGCAGGCCTGACAGGGGGTGGGAGACCCAGTACTTC.

The chain employs TRBV7-2 and TRBJ2-1; D gene ambiguous. The germline V and J ends were trimmed by 3 bases and 6 bases, with 9 bases remaining between them. The CDR3 spans 13 residues. CDR1 SGHTA and CDR2 FQGNSA come from the germline V gene. CDR3: CASSFMGSNEQFF. The CDR3 DNA sequence: TGTGCCAGCAGCTTTATGGGCAGCAATGAGCAGTTCTTC.

CDR3 region: CASSLAPPFNEKLFF. Written as DNA, the CDR3 is TGTGCCAGCAGCTTAGCGCCCCCATTTAATGAAAAACTGTTTTTT. V gene TRBV7-8 combines with J gene TRBJ1-4; the D is unclear. V gave up 0 bases and J gave up 4 bases, with 9 bases separating them. CDR1 and CDR2 from the germline V gene are SGHVS and FQNEAQ. The CDR3 covers 15 residues.

The CDR3 bases are TGTGCCAGCCCCTGGTGGACGCTAGCAGGGCCCCGGGAGACCCAGTACTTC. This codes for CASPWWTLAGPRETQYF. The chain has TRBV25-1 and TRBJ2-5; D is possibly TRBD1 or TRBD2 (5 bases each). The CDR3 sequence is 17 residues long. V was trimmed by 8 bases and J by 5 bases, leaving 27 bases between them. Germline values: CDR1 MGHDK, CDR2 SYGVNS.

This chain uses TRBV5-4 with TRBJ2-5; possible D gene TRBD2, 5 bases. CDR3 length equals 13 residues. V lost 2 bases to trimming and J lost 5 bases, with 10 bases between them. Germline CDR1 SGHNT, CDR2 YYREEE (reference sequence). CDR3 nucleotide sequence: TGTGCCAGCAGCTTACCTAGCAGGGAGACCCAGTACTTC. Its protein is CASSLPSRETQYF.

As to this clonotype: At one boundary the junction diverges from the germline segment, which might be a read error. V usage is TRBV7-7 and J usage is TRBJ1-5, with D possibly being TRBD1 (5 bases). The CDR3 is 13 amino acids. CDR1 is SSHAT and CDR2 is FNYEAQ in the germline V gene (reference sequence). The DNA of the CDR3 is TGTGCTAGCAGCCGACAAAGGGGTCAGCCCCAGCATTTT. Amino acid sequence: CASSRQRGQPQHF.

Details on this clonotype: One end of the junction fails to match germline, which may point to a read error. The V call is TRBV2, the J call TRBJ2-6, with 9 bases identical to TRBD1. CDR3 length: 16 residues. The germline V gene encodes CDR1 SNHLY and CDR2 FYNNEI. As DNA, the CDR3 is TGTGCCAGCAATCGACAGGGGGACTCTGGGGCCGACGTCCTGACTTTC. Translating gives CASNRQGDSGADVLTF.

This clonotype turned up a few times. The V call is TRBV7-3, the J call TRBJ1-1, with D possibly matching TRBD1 (6 bases). Germline V gives CDR1 SGHTA, CDR2 FQGTGA. This CDR3 region has 17 residues. The V end was cut by 3 bases, the J end by 1 base, with 18 bases between. The CDR3 region is CASSLGDRFLPNTEAFF. CDR3 bases: TGTGCCAGCAGCTTGGGCGACAGGTTCCTTCCGAACACTGAAGCTTTCTTT.

The genes are TRBV10-3 and TRBJ2-5, with 8 bases identical to TRBD2. CDR3 length equals 16 residues. Germline-derived CDR1 and CDR2 are ENHRY and SYGVKD. The V segment lost 10 bases and the J segment 1 base; nucleotides outside the gene matches: 14. The DNA of the CDR3 is TGTGCCAGCAGACCAGCGGGGGCCCCCCCCCAAGAGACCCAGTACTTC. Its protein product is CASRPAGAPPQETQYF.

In DNA form, the CDR3 reads TGTGCCAGCAGCTTGAACCCTACAGGGGTGGAGACCCAGTACTTC. As protein: CASSLNPTGVETQYF. The V and J genes are TRBV5-6 and TRBJ2-5, with 7 nucleotides matching TRBD1. CDR1 is SGHDT and CDR2 is YYEEEE in the germline V gene. The CDR3 contains 15 residues. The V gene end was trimmed by 1 base and the J gene end by 5 bases; junction bases not matched to a gene: 8.

In this sample, this clonotype turned up a few times. The chain couples TRBV20-1 to TRBJ1-5, with D perhaps TRBD1 (6 bases). Trimming removed 6 bases from V and 4 bases from J, with 13 bases in between. CDR3 length: 13 residues. Germline CDR1 reads DFQATT; CDR2 reads SNEGSKA (reference sequence). The CDR3 sequence is CSAPRGGNQPQHF. The DNA of the CDR3 is TGCAGTGCCCCCCGAGGGGGGAATCAGCCCCAGCATTTT.

Points on this clonotype: Mismatch with germline at one junction end may stem from a read error. V is TRBV7-2 and J is TRBJ2-7; 11 bases are shared with TRBD1. Germline values: CDR1 SGHTA, CDR2 FQGNSA. The CDR3 is made up of 15 amino acids. CDR3 residues: CASSVPEGQGGSPDF. The CDR3 nucleotides are TGTGCCAGCAGCGTTCCGGAGGGACAGGGGGGCTCTCCAGACTTC.

The chain carries TRBV20-1 and TRBJ1-3; 7 nucleotides agree with TRBD1. Germline loops: CDR1 DFQATT, CDR2 SNEGSKA (reference sequence). With 3 bases clipped from V and 3 bases from J, the junction kept 5 bases outside the gene matches. The length of the CDR3 is 14 residues. The DNA for the CDR3 is TGCAGTGCTAGGCAGGGGGAATTTGGAAACACCATATATTTT. Translated, it gives CSARQGEFGNTIYF.

This clonotype was recorded a few times. The chain joins TRBV12-3 or TRBV12-4 to TRBJ2-7; tentative D call: TRBD2 (6 bases). Trimming took 5 bases from V and 3 from J, leaving 17 bases between them. The CDR3 sequence is 15 residues long. CDR3 bases: TGTGCCAGCAGTCCACTACCTGGGGGGAGCTACGAGCAGTACTTC. As protein: CASSPLPGGSYEQYF.

Points on this clonotype: One base away lies a much larger clone, so this may be a sequencing read error. This sequence joins TRBV20-1 and TRBJ1-1; maybe TRBD1 (5 bases). Between the trimmed V and J ends, which lost 5 bases and 1 base, there was a span of 11 bases. CDR1 and CDR2 from the germline V gene are DFQATT and SNEGSKA (reference sequence). The CDR3 has 13 amino acids. The CDR3 sequence: CSAPGLWNTEAFF. The DNA for the CDR3 is TGCAGTGCTCCGGGACTGTGGAACACTGAAGCTTTCTTT.